The rows below give T cell receptor beta chains drawn from one sample of a study of Ad26.COV2.S vaccination and SARS-CoV-2 variants. TCRdb's table, derived via immunoSEQ multiplex PCR, lists solely in-frame clones and lacks some. The top ten clones hold under 2.5% of a sample with approximately 300,000 clones, about 85% of them seen once. The input for sequencing was peripheral blood, taken in a trial of Ad26.COV2.S vaccine versus placebo. The source is a person aged 18-60 years who received the Ad26.COV2.S COVID-19 vaccine or a placebo. Both conserved end residues are part of each CDR3. The D gene is left open where the match is weak. A clone size is listed for some rows: how often the clone was seen (once, few, many), or a class if it is expanded.

>.|TRBJ1-4|.|TRBV4-1
CASSPTDRVGVEKLFF
TGCGCCAGCAGCCCAACGGACAGAGTAGGAGTTGAAAAACTGTTTTTT
>.|TRBJ2-3|TRBD1|TRBV5-1
CASSLGGTGRADTQYF
TGCGCCAGCAGCCTGGGCGGGACAGGGCGTGCAGATACGCAGTATTTT
>.|TRBJ1-5|.|TRBV12-3/TRBV12-4
CASSFSAEPQHF
TGTGCCAGCAGTTTCTCGGCGGAGCCCCAGCATTTT
>.|TRBJ2-4|.|TRBV3-1/TRBV3-2
CASSQETPRPQGQHIQYF
TGTGCCAGCAGCCAAGAAACCCCCCGGCCTCAGGGTCAGCACATTCAGTACTTC
>.|TRBJ1-3|.|TRBV28
CASSEGAVGNTIYF
TGTGCCAGCAGTGAAGGGGCGGTTGGAAACACCATATATTTT
>.|TRBJ2-2|TRBD2|TRBV25-1
CASSLAGGSGELFF
TGTGCCAGCAGTCTAGCGGGGGGGTCCGGGGAGCTGTTTTTT
>.|TRBJ2-5|.|TRBV28
CATGGGVETQYF
TGTGCCACCGGGGGCGGGGTTGAGACCCAGTACTTC
>few|TRBJ2-7|TRBD2|TRBV2
CASRMWEGHPSYEQYF
TGTGCCAGCAGGATGTGGGAGGGGCATCCCTCCTACGAGCAGTACTTC
>.|TRBJ2-3|TRBD2|TRBV6-4
CASGGAAGETDTQYF
TGTGCCAGCGGAGGGGCGGCGGGGGAGACAGATACGCAGTATTTT
>.|TRBJ1-1|.|TRBV7-9
CASSLTGGSFLEAFF
TGTGCCAGCAGCTTAACGGGAGGGTCCTTTCTTGAAGCTTTCTTT
>.|TRBJ1-2|.|TRBV30
CAWTHGGSNYGYTF
TGTGCCTGGACTCACGGCGGAAGTAACTATGGCTACACCTTC
>few|TRBJ2-7|TRBD1|TRBV19
CASSPRGLVYEQYF
TGTGCCAGTAGTCCCAGGGGGCTAGTCTACGAGCAGTACTTC
>.|TRBJ1-5|TRBD1|TRBV5-1
CASSLQGMESQPQHF
TGCGCCAGCAGCTTACAGGGGATGGAGTCTCAGCCCCAGCATTTT
>.|TRBJ1-2|TRBD1|TRBV5-5
CASSPTLGQGTNYGYTF
TGTGCCAGCAGCCCCACACTAGGACAGGGGACTAACTATGGCTACACCTTC
>once|TRBJ2-5|.|TRBV7-3
CASSVITGETQYF
TGTGCCAGCAGCGTGATCACGGGGGAGACCCAGTACTTC
>.|TRBJ2-1|.|TRBV6-1
CASSESWAIEQFF
TGTGCCAGCAGTGAATCTTGGGCAATTGAGCAGTTCTTC
>.|TRBJ1-3|.|TRBV7-2
CASSTSGTSHGNTIYF
TGTGCCAGCAGCACCTCCGGGACCTCTCATGGAAACACCATATATTTT
>.|TRBJ1-1|.|TRBV27
CASSLGRNTEAFF
TGTGCCAGCAGTTTAGGGCGGAACACTGAAGCTTTCTTT
>.|TRBJ2-3|TRBD2|TRBV9
CASSAGLAGGISTDTQYF
TGTGCCAGCAGCGCGGGACTAGCGGGGGGAATTAGCACAGATACGCAGTATTTT
>once|TRBJ2-7|.|TRBV11-2
CASSLGGRLSTSYEQYF
TGTGCCAGCAGCTTAGGCGGCAGACTGAGCACTTCCTACGAGCAGTACTTC
>.|TRBJ2-5|.|TRBV5-5
CASSSNPPFSELETQYF
TGTGCCAGCAGCTCCAACCCCCCCTTCTCTGAGTTGGAGACCCAGTACTTC
>.|TRBJ1-5|TRBD1|TRBV28
CAGRSGTGIQPQHF
TGTGCCGGCCGTTCCGGGACAGGGATACAGCCCCAGCATTTT
>.|TRBJ2-5|.|TRBV20-1
CSAGRGETQYF
TGCAGTGCTGGTAGGGGTGAGACCCAGTACTTC
>once|TRBJ2-5|TRBD2|TRBV11-3
CASSLLAGGIWETQYF
TGTGCCAGCAGCCTGTTAGCGGGGGGTATTTGGGAGACCCAGTACTTC
>.|TRBJ2-5|TRBD1|TRBV11-2
CASSLQTGEETQYF
TGTGCCAGCAGCTTACAAACAGGGGAAGAGACCCAGTACTTC